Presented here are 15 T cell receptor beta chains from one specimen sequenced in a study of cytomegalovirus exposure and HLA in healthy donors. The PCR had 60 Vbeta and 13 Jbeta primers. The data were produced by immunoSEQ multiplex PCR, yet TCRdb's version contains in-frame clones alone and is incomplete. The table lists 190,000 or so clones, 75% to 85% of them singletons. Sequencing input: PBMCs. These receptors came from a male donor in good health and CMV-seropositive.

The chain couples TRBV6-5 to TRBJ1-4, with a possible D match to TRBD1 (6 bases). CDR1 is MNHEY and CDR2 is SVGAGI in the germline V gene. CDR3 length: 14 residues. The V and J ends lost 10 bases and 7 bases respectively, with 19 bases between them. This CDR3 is CATRARTASEKLFF. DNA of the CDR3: TGTGCCACTCGTGCGCGGACAGCAAGTGAAAAACTGTTTTTT.

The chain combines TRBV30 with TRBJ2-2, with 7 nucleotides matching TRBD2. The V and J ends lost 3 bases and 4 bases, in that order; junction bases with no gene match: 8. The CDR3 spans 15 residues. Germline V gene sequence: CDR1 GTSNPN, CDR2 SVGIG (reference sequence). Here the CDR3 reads CAWSGSGGLTGELFF. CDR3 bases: TGTGCCTGGAGCGGGTCGGGAGGCCTCACCGGGGAGCTGTTTTTT.

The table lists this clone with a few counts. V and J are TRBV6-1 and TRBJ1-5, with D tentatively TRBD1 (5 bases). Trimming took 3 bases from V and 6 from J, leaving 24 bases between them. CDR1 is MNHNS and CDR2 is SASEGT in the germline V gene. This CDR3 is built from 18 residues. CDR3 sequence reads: CASSDGRREGRVGQPQHF. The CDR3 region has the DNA TGTGCCAGCAGTGATGGTCGCAGGGAGGGTCGGGTCGGTCAGCCCCAGCATTTT.

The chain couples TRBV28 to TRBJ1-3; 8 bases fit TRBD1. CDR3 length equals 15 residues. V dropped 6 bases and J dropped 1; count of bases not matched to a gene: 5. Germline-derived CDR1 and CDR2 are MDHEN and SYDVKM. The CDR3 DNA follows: TGTGCCAGCAGCTCTACAGGGGGTTCTGGAAACACCATATATTTT. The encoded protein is CASSSTGGSGNTIYF.

This CDR3 is CASREDGPYEQYF. For the CDR3, the DNA is TGTGCCAGCAGGGAGGACGGACCCTACGAGCAGTACTTC. This chain connects TRBV6-5 to TRBJ2-7, with D maybe TRBD2 (5 bases). The CDR3 extends over 13 amino acids. CDR1 is MNHEY and CDR2 is SVGAGI in the germline V gene. Deletions cut 6 bases from V and 2 bases from J, with 11 bases between.

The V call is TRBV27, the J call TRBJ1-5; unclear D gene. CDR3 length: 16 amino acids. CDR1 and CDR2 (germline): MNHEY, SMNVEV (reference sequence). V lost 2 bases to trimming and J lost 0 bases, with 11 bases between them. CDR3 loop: CASSLAGAYSNQPQHF. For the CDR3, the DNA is TGTGCCAGCAGTTTAGCGGGCGCCTATAGCAATCAGCCCCAGCATTTT.

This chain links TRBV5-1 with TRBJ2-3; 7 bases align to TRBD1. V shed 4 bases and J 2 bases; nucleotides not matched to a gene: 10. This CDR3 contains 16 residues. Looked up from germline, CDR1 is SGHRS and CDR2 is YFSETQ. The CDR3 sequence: CASSPVPTGATDTQYF. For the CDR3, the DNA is TGCGCCAGCAGCCCGGTCCCCACAGGGGCCACAGATACGCAGTATTTT.

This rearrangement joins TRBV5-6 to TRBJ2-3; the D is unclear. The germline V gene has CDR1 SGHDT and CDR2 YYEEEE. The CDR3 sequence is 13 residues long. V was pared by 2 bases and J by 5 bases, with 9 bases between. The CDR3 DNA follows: TGTGCCAGCAGCTTTGTCAGTCAAGATACGCAGTATTTT. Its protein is CASSFVSQDTQYF.

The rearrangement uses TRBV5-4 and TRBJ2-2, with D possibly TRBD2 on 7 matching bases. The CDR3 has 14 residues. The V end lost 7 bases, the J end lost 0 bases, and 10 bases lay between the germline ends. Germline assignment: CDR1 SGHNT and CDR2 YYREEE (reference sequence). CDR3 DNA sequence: TGTGCCAGCGGGAGGGGGACGAACACCGGGGAGCTGTTTTTT. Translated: CASGRGTNTGELFF.

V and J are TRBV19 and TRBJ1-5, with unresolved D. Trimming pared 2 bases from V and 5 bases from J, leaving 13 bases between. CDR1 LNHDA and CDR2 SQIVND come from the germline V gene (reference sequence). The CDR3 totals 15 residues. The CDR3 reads CASSIPRSRDQPQHF. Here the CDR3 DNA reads TGTGCCAGTAGTATACCTAGGAGTCGGGATCAGCCCCAGCATTTT. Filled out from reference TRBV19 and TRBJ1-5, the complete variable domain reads DGGITQSPKYLFRKEGQNVTLSCEQNLNHDAMYWYRQDPGQGLRLIYYSQIVNDFQKGDIAEGYSVSREKKESFPLTVTSAQKNPTAFYLCASSIPRSRDQPQHFGDGTRLSIL.

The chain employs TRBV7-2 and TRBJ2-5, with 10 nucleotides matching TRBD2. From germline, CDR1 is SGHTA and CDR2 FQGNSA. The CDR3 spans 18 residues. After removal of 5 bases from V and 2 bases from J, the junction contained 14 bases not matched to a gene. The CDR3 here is CASSPLIFLAGVQETQYF. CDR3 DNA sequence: TGTGCCAGCAGCCCACTTATTTTTCTAGCGGGAGTTCAAGAGACCCAGTACTTC.

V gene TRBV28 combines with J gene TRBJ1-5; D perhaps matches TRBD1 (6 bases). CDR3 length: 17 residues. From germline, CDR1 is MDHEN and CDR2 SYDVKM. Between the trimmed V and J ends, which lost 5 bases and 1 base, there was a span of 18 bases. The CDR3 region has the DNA TGTGCCAGCAGTAAATGGGACATGCAAGCAAGCAATCAGCCCCAGCATTTT. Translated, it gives CASSKWDMQASNQPQHF. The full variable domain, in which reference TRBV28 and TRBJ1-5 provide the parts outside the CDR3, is DVKVTQSSRYLVKRTGEKVFLECVQDMDHENMFWYRQDPGLGLRLIYFSYDVKMKEKGDIPEGYSVSREKKERFSLILESASTNQTSMYLCASSKWDMQASNQPQHFGDGTRLSIL.

CDR3: CASSLGSDSGSTDTQYF. CDR3 in DNA: TGTGCCAGCAGCTTAGGGTCAGATAGCGGTAGCACAGATACGCAGTATTTT. The chain links TRBV7-9 to TRBJ2-3; TRBD2 might be the D (6 bases). The CDR3 runs 17 residues. The V gene lost 1 base and the J gene lost 0 bases, with 14 bases spanning the gap. Germline CDR1 SEHNR, CDR2 FQNEAQ (reference sequence).

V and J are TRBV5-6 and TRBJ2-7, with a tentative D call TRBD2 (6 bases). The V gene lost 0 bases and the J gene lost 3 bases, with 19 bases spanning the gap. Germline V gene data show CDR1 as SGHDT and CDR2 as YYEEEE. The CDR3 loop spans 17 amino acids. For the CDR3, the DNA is TGTGCCAGCAGCTTGGTACGTGGGACTTTGAACTACTACGAGCAGTACTTC. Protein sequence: CASSLVRGTLNYYEQYF.

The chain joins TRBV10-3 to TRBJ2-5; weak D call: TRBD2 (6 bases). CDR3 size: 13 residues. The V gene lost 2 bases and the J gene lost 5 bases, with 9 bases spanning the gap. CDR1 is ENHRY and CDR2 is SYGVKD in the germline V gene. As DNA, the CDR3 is TGTGCCATCAGTGAGCCAGGGAGGGAGACCCAGTACTTC. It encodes CAISEPGRETQYF.